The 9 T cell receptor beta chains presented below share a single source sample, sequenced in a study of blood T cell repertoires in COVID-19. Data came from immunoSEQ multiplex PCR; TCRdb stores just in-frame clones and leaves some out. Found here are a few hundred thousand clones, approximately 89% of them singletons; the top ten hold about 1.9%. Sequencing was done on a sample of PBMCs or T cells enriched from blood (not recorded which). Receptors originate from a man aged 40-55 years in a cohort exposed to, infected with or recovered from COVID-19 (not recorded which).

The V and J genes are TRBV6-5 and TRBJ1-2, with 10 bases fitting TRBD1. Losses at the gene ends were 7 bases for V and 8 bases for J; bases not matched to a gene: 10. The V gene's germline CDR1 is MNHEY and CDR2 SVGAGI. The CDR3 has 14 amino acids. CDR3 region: CASNSGQGGGGYTF. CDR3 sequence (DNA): TGTGCCAGCAATTCCGGACAGGGGGGTGGAGGCTACACCTTC.

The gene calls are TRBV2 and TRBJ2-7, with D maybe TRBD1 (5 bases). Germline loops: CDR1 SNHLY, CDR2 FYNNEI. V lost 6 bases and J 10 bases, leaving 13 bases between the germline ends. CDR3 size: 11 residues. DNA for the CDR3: TGTGCCAGCAGCCAAACGACAGTTCAGTACTTC. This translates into CASSQTTVQYF.

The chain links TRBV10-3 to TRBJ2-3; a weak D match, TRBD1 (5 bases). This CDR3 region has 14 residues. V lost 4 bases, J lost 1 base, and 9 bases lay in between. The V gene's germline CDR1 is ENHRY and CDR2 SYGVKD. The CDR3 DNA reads TGTGCCATCAGTGCCCCGACAGGCACAGATACGCAGTATTTT. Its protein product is CAISAPTGTDTQYF.

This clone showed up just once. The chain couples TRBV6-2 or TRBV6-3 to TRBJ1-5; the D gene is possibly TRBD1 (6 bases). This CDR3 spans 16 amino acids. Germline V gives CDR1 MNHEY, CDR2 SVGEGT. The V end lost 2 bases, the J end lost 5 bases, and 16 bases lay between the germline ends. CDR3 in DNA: TGTGCCAGCAGTTACCACGACAGGTTGGGGCATCAGCCCCAGCATTTT. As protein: CASSYHDRLGHQPQHF.

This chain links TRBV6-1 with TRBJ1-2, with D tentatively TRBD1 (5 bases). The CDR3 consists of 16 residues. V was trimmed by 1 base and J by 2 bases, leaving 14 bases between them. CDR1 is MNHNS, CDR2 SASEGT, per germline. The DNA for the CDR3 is TGTGCCAGCAGTGAAGAAATCGATGGGGGGAACTATGGCTACACCTTC. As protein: CASSEEIDGGNYGYTF.

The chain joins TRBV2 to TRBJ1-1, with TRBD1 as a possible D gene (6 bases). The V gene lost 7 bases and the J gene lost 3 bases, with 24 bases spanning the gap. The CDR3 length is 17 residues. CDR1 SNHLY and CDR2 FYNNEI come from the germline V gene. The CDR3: CASNRATGGEGDTEAFF. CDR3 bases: TGTGCCAGCAATAGGGCCACGGGGGGCGAAGGAGACACTGAAGCTTTCTTT.

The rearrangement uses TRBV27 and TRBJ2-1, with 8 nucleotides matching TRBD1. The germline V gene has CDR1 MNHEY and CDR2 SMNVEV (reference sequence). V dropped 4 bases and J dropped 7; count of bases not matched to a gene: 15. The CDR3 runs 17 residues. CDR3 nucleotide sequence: TGTGCCAGCAGTTCTAGTAGACAGGGGTGGCGTCGAAATGAGCAGTTCTTC. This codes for CASSSSRQGWRRNEQFF.

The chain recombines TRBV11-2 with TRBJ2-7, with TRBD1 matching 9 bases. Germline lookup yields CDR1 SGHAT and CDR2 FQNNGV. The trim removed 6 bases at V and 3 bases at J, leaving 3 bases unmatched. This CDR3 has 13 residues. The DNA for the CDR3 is TGTGCCAGCAGGATGACAGGGGGCTACGAGCAGTACTTC. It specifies CASRMTGGYEQYF.

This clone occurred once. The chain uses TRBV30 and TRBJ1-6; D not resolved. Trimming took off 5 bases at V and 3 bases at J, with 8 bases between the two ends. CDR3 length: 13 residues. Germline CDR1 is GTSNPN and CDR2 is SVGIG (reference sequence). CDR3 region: CAWARGYNSPLHF. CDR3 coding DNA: TGTGCCTGGGCCCGGGGCTATAATTCACCCCTCCACTTT.